The 8 T cell receptor beta chains presented below share a single source sample, sequenced in a study of control samples from healthy donors and cancer patients. Here immunoSEQ multiplex PCR was the method, and the copy in TCRdb shows in-frame clones only, minus some. The table lists approximately 180,000 clones, 91% of them singletons. Sequencing was carried out using blood. These receptors were collected from a woman between 40 and 50 years old in good health.

The chain uses TRBV2 and TRBJ2-2; TRBD1 matches at 8 bases. This CDR3 has 16 amino acids. CDR1 and CDR2 (germline): SNHLY, FYNNEI. J lost 6 bases, V lost 6 bases, and 12 bases had no gene match. The CDR3 nucleotides read TGTGCCAGCAGCCCCGGACAGGGTCAGATCCCCGGGGAGCTGTTTTTT. Translation gives CASSPGQGQIPGELFF.

V is TRBV2 and J is TRBJ1-1; D call uncertain. Germline CDR1 reads SNHLY; CDR2 reads FYNNEI. Trimming pared 3 bases from V and 1 base from J, leaving 12 bases between. This CDR3 is 15 amino acids long. Written as DNA, the CDR3 is TGTGCCAGCAGTGATCCCCCTTCATGGAACACTGAAGCTTTCTTT. Its protein is CASSDPPSWNTEAFF.

V is TRBV12-5 and J is TRBJ1-1; 8 nucleotides line up with TRBD1. Germline V lookup: CDR1 LGHNT, CDR2 FRNRAP. Trimming at V came to 5 bases and at J to 1 base, leaving 0 bases not matched to a gene. This CDR3 is built from 13 residues. The DNA for the CDR3 is TGTGCTAGTGGTGGACAGGGGAACACTGAAGCTTTCTTT. This sequence encodes CASGGQGNTEAFF.

The rearrangement joins TRBV28 to TRBJ1-3; D gene ambiguous. Germline CDR1 and CDR2: MDHEN and SYDVKM. V was cut by 5 bases and J by 2 bases, with 13 bases left in between. The CDR3 extends over 15 amino acids. The CDR3 here is CASSTWRAAGNTIYF. The CDR3 bases are TGTGCCAGCAGTACCTGGAGGGCTGCTGGAAACACCATATATTTT.

Only one count was recorded for this clone. The chain is built from TRBV5-1 and TRBJ2-3, with D tentatively TRBD2 (7 bases). Germline-derived CDR1 and CDR2 are SGHRS and YFSETQ. Trimming left V 3 bases short and J 2 bases short, with 16 bases between. The CDR3 runs to 16 residues. The CDR3, as DNA: TGCGCCAGCAGCTCGAACCCCCGGGGGGCCACAGATACGCAGTATTTT. Translation gives CASSSNPRGATDTQYF.

The rearrangement joins TRBV4-2 to TRBJ2-3; 9 bases agree with TRBD2. CDR1 is LGHNA and CDR2 is YNFKEQ in the germline V gene. This CDR3 contains 16 residues. V was pared by 0 bases and J by 6 bases, with 7 bases of the junction left unmatched. CDR3 in DNA: TGTGCCAGCAGCCAAGATCCGCGGGGGGGCCCCGATACGCAGTATTTT. It specifies CASSQDPRGGPDTQYF.

The V and J genes are TRBV7-8 and TRBJ1-6; D is unresolved. Trimming stripped 2 bases from V and 0 bases from J, with 14 bases between. Germline loops: CDR1 SGHVS, CDR2 FQNEAQ. CDR3 size: 18 residues. In nucleotides, the CDR3 is TGTGCCAGCAGCTTAATGGGCAGGTTGAGCTCCTATAATTCACCCCTCCACTTT. Encoded protein: CASSLMGRLSSYNSPLHF.

V is TRBV6-2 or TRBV6-3 and J is TRBJ1-2, with D maybe TRBD1 (6 bases). V was cut by 6 bases and J by 8 bases, with 22 bases left in between. The CDR3 covers 15 residues. Germline V CDR1 and CDR2: MNHEY, SVGEGT. This CDR3 is CASSPSTGRLSGYTF. CDR3 coding DNA: TGTGCCAGCAGCCCCTCAACAGGGAGGTTATCGGGCTACACCTTC.